Presented here are 30 T cell receptor beta chains from one specimen sequenced in a study of blood T cell repertoires in COVID-19. Here immunoSEQ multiplex PCR was the method, and the copy in TCRdb shows in-frame clones only, minus some. The sample holds about 240,000 clones, 65% to 90% seen once. The source material was peripheral blood. Every receptor here comes from a man aged 50 to 60 with COVID-19, enrolled during active disease.

The chain employs TRBV24-1 and TRBJ1-6, with TRBD1 matching over 8 bases. V was pared by 4 bases and J by 9 bases, with 7 bases of the junction left unmatched. Germline CDR1 is KGHDR and CDR2 is SFDVKD. This CDR3 is 15 amino acids long. CDR3 protein: CATSDLRTGSSPLHF. In nucleotides, the CDR3 is TGTGCCACCAGTGACCTGAGGACAGGGTCTTCACCCCTCCACTTT.

Of note for this clone: Other nucleotide sequences from this sample produce the same CDR3. This rearrangement joins TRBV5-5 to TRBJ2-5, with a weak D call TRBD1 (6 bases). The germline V gene encodes CDR1 SGHKS and CDR2 YYEKEE (reference sequence). V lost 2 bases to trimming and J lost 3 bases, with 11 bases between them. The CDR3 is 14 residues long. The CDR3 spells CASSLWDKKETQYF. The CDR3 region has the DNA TGTGCCAGCAGCTTATGGGACAAAAAAGAGACCCAGTACTTC.

The chain couples TRBV7-2 to TRBJ2-7, with TRBD1 as a possible D gene (8 bases). V lost 5 bases to trimming and J lost 1 base, with 18 bases between them. The V gene's germline CDR1 is SGHTA and CDR2 FQGNSA. CDR3 length equals 16 residues. CDR3 protein: CASSPRTGRGSYEQYF. CDR3 bases: TGTGCCAGCAGCCCTCGGACAGGGCGGGGGTCCTACGAGCAGTACTTC.

CDR3 bases: TGTGCCAGCAAATTCGGGGACACCGGGGAGCTGTTTTTT. It translates to CASKFGDTGELFF. V is TRBV18 and J is TRBJ2-2; TRBD2 might be the D (5 bases). There are 13 residues in the CDR3. Trimming removed 8 bases from V and 3 bases from J, with 10 bases in between. Germline V gene data show CDR1 as KGHSH and CDR2 as LQKENI.

The chain recombines TRBV7-8 with TRBJ2-3; D is unresolved. CDR1 is SGHVS, CDR2 FQNEAQ, per germline. This CDR3 is 16 amino acids long. The ends were cut back, 2 bases at V and 4 bases at J, with 16 bases in the middle. This chain's CDR3 is CASSLRQAGPSDTQYF. CDR3 DNA: TGTGCCAGCAGCTTACGGCAGGCAGGCCCCTCAGATACGCAGTATTTT.

The chain couples TRBV30 to TRBJ2-3; TRBD2 agrees at 8 bases. The V gene end was trimmed by 7 bases and the J gene end by 11 bases; junction bases not matched to a gene: 17. From germline, CDR1 is GTSNPN and CDR2 SVGIG (reference sequence). The CDR3 is made up of 14 amino acids. CDR3 protein: CAYRPWGPRGGQYF. In DNA, the CDR3 is TGTGCCTACCGACCTTGGGGGCCCCGGGGGGGGCAGTATTTT. Filled out from reference TRBV30 and TRBJ2-3, the complete variable domain reads SQTIHQWPATLVQPVGSPLSLECTVEGTSNPNLYWYRQAAGRGLQLLFYSVGIGQISSEVPQNLSASRPQDRQFILSSKKLLLSDSGFYLCAYRPWGPRGGQYFGPGTRLTVL.

The chain couples TRBV28 to TRBJ1-4; D is undetermined. This CDR3 contains 14 residues. Trimming stripped 2 bases from V and 6 bases from J, with 10 bases between. CDR1 and CDR2 (germline): MDHEN, SYDVKM. The CDR3 sequence is CASSLPQRHEKLFF. The CDR3 DNA reads TGTGCCAGCAGTTTACCACAGCGGCATGAAAAACTGTTTTTT.

The rearrangement joins TRBV24-1 to TRBJ2-1, with D possibly being TRBD2 (7 bases). Deletions cut 5 bases from V and 4 bases from J, with 17 bases between. CDR3 size: 16 residues. Germline CDR1 KGHDR, CDR2 SFDVKD. CDR3 amino acids: CATSGLGGANYNEQFF. The CDR3 DNA follows: TGTGCCACCAGTGGGTTAGGGGGGGCAAATTACAATGAGCAGTTCTTC.

V gene TRBV4-1 combines with J gene TRBJ2-3; TRBD2 agrees at 12 bases. The length of the CDR3 is 15 residues. The J segment lost 3 bases and the V segment lost 3 bases, leaving 1 base of the junction unmatched. Germline CDR1 MGHRA, CDR2 YSYEKL. DNA for the CDR3: TGCGCCAGCAGCCACGGACTAGCGGGGACAGATACGCAGTATTTT. Its translation: CASSHGLAGTDTQYF.

This clone appeared a single time. This chain connects TRBV27 to TRBJ1-2; 7 positions match TRBD1. Germline assignment: CDR1 MNHEY and CDR2 SMNVEV (reference sequence). V trimming: 2 bases; J trimming: 4 bases; junction bases outside the gene matches: 10. This CDR3 is 16 amino acids long. CDR3 bases: TGTGCCAGCAGTTTACGAGGGACAGTCTCTGGCTATGGCTACACCTTC. Translation gives CASSLRGTVSGYGYTF.

CDR3: CASSLAVHGYTF. Written as DNA, the CDR3 is TGTGCCAGCAGTTTGGCGGTACATGGCTACACCTTC. The gene calls are TRBV28 and TRBJ1-2, with no clear D. Trimming left V 3 bases short and J 6 bases short, with 8 bases between. Germline V CDR1 and CDR2: MDHEN, SYDVKM. The CDR3 spans 12 residues.

The sample holds many counts of this clone. V usage is TRBV2 and J usage is TRBJ1-2, with TRBD1 identical over 7 bases. This CDR3 is 14 amino acids long. CDR1 and CDR2 from the germline V gene are SNHLY and FYNNEI. Unmatched junction bases numbered 6, after V lost 3 bases and J lost 5 bases. CDR3: CASSEMRGQYGYTF. CDR3 in DNA: TGTGCCAGCAGTGAGATGAGGGGGCAATATGGCTACACCTTC.

J is TRBJ1-4 and V is TRBV7-9; 8 bases fit TRBD1. Germline-derived CDR1 and CDR2 are SEHNR and FQNEAQ (reference sequence). The CDR3 spans 14 residues. J lost 8 bases, V lost 5 bases, and 7 bases had no gene match. The CDR3 DNA reads as TGTGCCAGCAGCCCACGACAGGGGCGAGAAAAACTGTTTTTT. This gives the protein CASSPRQGREKLFF.

The V call is TRBV11-3, the J call TRBJ2-2, with 8 positions matching TRBD1. The V segment lost 1 base and the J segment 6 bases; nucleotides outside the gene matches: 4. Germline V gives CDR1 SGHNT, CDR2 YENEEA. The length of the CDR3 is 15 residues. The chain's CDR3 is CASSLGQGSPGELFF. The CDR3 nucleotides read TGTGCCAGCAGCTTAGGACAGGGGTCCCCCGGGGAGCTGTTTTTT.

This chain joins TRBV7-9 and TRBJ2-5; D is possibly TRBD1 (8 bases). Trimming stripped 5 bases from V and 4 bases from J, with 17 bases between. This CDR3 has 15 amino acids. CDR1 and CDR2 from the germline V gene are SEHNR and FQNEAQ (reference sequence). Here the CDR3 reads CASSPTGGGAETQYF. The CDR3 nucleotides read TGTGCCAGCAGCCCCACAGGGGGGGGCGCAGAGACCCAGTACTTC. The full variable domain, completed using reference TRBV7-9 and TRBJ2-5, is DTGVSQNPRHKITKRGQNVTFRCDPISEHNRLYWYRQTLGQGPEFLTYFQNEAQLEKSRLLSDRFSAERPKGSFSTLEIQRTEQGDSAMYLCASSPTGGGAETQYFGPGTRLLVL.

The chain carries TRBV9 and TRBJ1-1; 8 positions agree with TRBD1. The germline V gene encodes CDR1 SGDLS and CDR2 YYNGEE. V lost 4 bases, J lost 1 base, and 3 bases stayed unmatched. The CDR3 loop spans 14 amino acids. The CDR3, as DNA: TGTGCCAGCAGCCCGGGGACAGGGAACACTGAAGCTTTCTTT. Translated, it gives CASSPGTGNTEAFF.

V usage is TRBV12-2 and J usage is TRBJ1-2; the table assigns TRBD1, which was not confirmed against the DNA. TRBV12-2 is an annotated pseudogene. The CDR3 has 12 amino acids. CDR3 sequence (DNA): TGTGCAAGTCTCACACAGGGCTATGGCTACACCTTC. Protein product: CASLTQGYGYTF.

CDR3 nucleotides: TGTGCCAGCATCCCGACCACAGGGGGCGTGGAGACCCAGTACTTC. As protein: CASIPTTGGVETQYF. The V gene is TRBV28, the J gene TRBJ2-5; TRBD1 matches at 9 bases. V shed 7 bases, J shed 5 bases, and the junction held 11 bases outside the gene matches. The CDR3 has 15 residues. The germline V gene has CDR1 MDHEN and CDR2 SYDVKM.

With respect to this clone: A read error is possible here, since a much larger clone lies one base away. J is TRBJ2-1 and V is TRBV9; 7 bases are shared with TRBD2. J gave up 1 base and V 0 bases, and 1 base lay outside the gene matches. This CDR3 spans 15 amino acids. In germline, CDR1 is SGDLS, CDR2 YYNGEE. The CDR3 sequence is CASSVAGGSYNEQFF. CDR3 bases: TGTGCCAGCAGCGTAGCGGGGGGTTCCTACAATGAGCAGTTCTTC.

The V and J genes are TRBV28 and TRBJ1-5, with D perhaps matching TRBD1 (5 bases). The germline gives CDR1 MDHEN, CDR2 SYDVKM. Trimming cost V 7 bases and J 1 base, with 17 bases left between them. This CDR3 has 16 amino acids. CDR3: CASMGGEYVSNQPQHF. CDR3 bases: TGTGCCAGCATGGGAGGGGAGTATGTGAGCAATCAGCCCCAGCATTTT.

The chain couples TRBV7-2 to TRBJ2-3, with 12 nucleotides matching TRBD2. Per the germline V gene, CDR1 is SGHTA and CDR2 is FQGNSA. Trimming removed 2 bases from V and 5 bases from J; junction bases left unmatched: 5. The CDR3 covers 16 residues. The CDR3 DNA follows: TGTGCCAGCAGCTTAACCCTAGCGGGGGGGGGAGATACGCAGTATTTT. Its translation: CASSLTLAGGGDTQYF. Filled out from reference TRBV7-2 and TRBJ2-3, the complete variable domain reads GAGVSQSPSNKVTEKGKDVELRCDPISGHTALYWYRQSLGQGLEFLIYFQGNSAPDKSGLPSDRFSAERTGGSVSTLTIQRTQQEDSAVYLCASSLTLAGGGDTQYFGPGTRLTVL.

The chain links TRBV6-2 or TRBV6-3 to TRBJ2-5; D gene ambiguous. The CDR3 is 11 residues long. The germline V gene encodes CDR1 MNHEY and CDR2 SVGEGT. The V gene lost 4 bases and the J gene lost 5 bases, with 5 bases spanning the gap. CDR3: CASSSRETQYF. The DNA of the CDR3 is TGTGCCAGCAGTTCGCGGGAGACCCAGTACTTC.

The V and J genes are TRBV3-1 (or the pseudogene TRBV3-2) and TRBJ1-6; D call uncertain. Germline CDR1 reads LGHDT; CDR2 reads YNNKEL (reference sequence). This CDR3 is 13 amino acids long. V lost 5 bases and J 8 bases, leaving 10 bases between the germline ends. The CDR3 here is CASSSRVDSPLHF. The CDR3 DNA follows: TGTGCCAGCAGCTCGCGCGTGGATTCACCCCTCCACTTT.

V and J are TRBV5-6 and TRBJ1-4; D remains ambiguous. V lost 4 bases, J lost 8 bases, and 18 bases lay in between. The length of the CDR3 is 15 residues. CDR1 and CDR2 (germline): SGHDT, YYEEEE. In DNA form, the CDR3 reads TGTGCCAGCAGCCGGCTAGGCCCACTACGGGAAAAACTGTTTTTT. Its protein product is CASSRLGPLREKLFF.

J is TRBJ1-2 and V is TRBV21-1. TRBV21-1 is reported as a pseudogene. The CDR3 covers 14 residues. The CDR3 bases are TGTGCCAGCAGCAACCCCTGTTCGGGGGATGGCTACACCTTC. Encoded protein: CASSNPCSGDGYTF.

CDR3 sequence (DNA): TGTGCCAGCAGCCGGAGGGGTAGCGGGGGGCATGAGCAGTTCTTC. Residues: CASSRRGSGGHEQFF. The chain combines TRBV6-5 with TRBJ2-1; 10 bases map to TRBD2. The CDR3 contains 15 residues. J was trimmed by 8 bases and V by 6 bases; bases with no gene match: 10. Germline values: CDR1 MNHEY, CDR2 SVGAGI.

The chain has TRBV28 and TRBJ1-5, with TRBD1 matching 7 bases. V gave up 6 bases and J gave up 7 bases; unmatched junction bases: 6. The CDR3 has 13 amino acids. Germline assignment: CDR1 MDHEN and CDR2 SYDVKM. The CDR3 bases are TGTGCCAGCAGAGAGGGGGCGGGACAGCCCCAGCATTTT. It is translated as CASREGAGQPQHF.

This chain connects TRBV2 to TRBJ1-2, with 8 bases that match TRBD1. Germline CDR1 is SNHLY and CDR2 is FYNNEI. The J segment lost 1 base and the V segment lost 5 bases, leaving 6 bases of the junction unmatched. The CDR3 is 15 amino acids. CDR3: CASSQSGGGNYGYTF. For the CDR3, the DNA is TGTGCCAGCAGTCAATCAGGGGGCGGTAACTATGGCTACACCTTC. The full variable domain, its missing parts supplied by reference TRBV2 and TRBJ1-2, is EPEVTQTPSHQVTQMGQEVILRCVPISNHLYFYWYRQILGQKVEFLVSFYNNEISEKSEIFDDQFSVERPDGSNFTLKIRSTKLEDSAMYFCASSQSGGGNYGYTFGSGTRLTVV.

Notes on this clone: The same CDR3 is also encoded by other DNA sequences in this sample. The chain couples TRBV19 to TRBJ2-5; weak D call: TRBD2 (7 bases). In germline, CDR1 is LNHDA, CDR2 SQIVND (reference sequence). V was clipped by 4 bases and J by 6 bases, with 12 bases between them. The CDR3 spans 13 residues. CDR3 sequence reads: CASSNGRGQTQYF. In DNA form, the CDR3 reads TGTGCCAGTAGTAACGGGCGGGGGCAGACCCAGTACTTC.

In DNA form, the CDR3 reads TGTGCCAGCAGCCCGGGACAGCTGGTAGCTTCCGAGCAGTACTTC. Translating it yields CASSPGQLVASEQYF. V usage is TRBV4-2 and J usage is TRBJ2-7; 7 bases agree with TRBD1. V shed 4 bases and J 6 bases; nucleotides not matched to a gene: 12. There are 15 residues in the CDR3. Germline loops: CDR1 LGHNA, CDR2 YNFKEQ.